This T cell receptor (beta chain) was sequenced during a study of T cells after yellow fever vaccination. General study points: CD4 and CD8 compartments shared a small share of clonotypes, likely from convergent recombination. Abundant contaminating clonotypes from the bulk population could appear in FACS-sorted repertoires.

TCRdb reanalysed the 5' RACE reads using MiXCR and keeps one entry per CDR3 protein. Of roughly 110,000 distinct CDR3 sequences listed, roughly 8.9% are singletons. Germline V gene lookup returns CDR1 SGHKS and CDR2 YYEKEE (reference sequence). The CDR3 totals 15 residues. The V and J ends lost 4 bases and 5 bases, in that order; junction bases with no gene match: 8. For this clonotype: Its antigen is currently unknown.

J is TRBJ2-7 and V is TRBV5-5, with 11 bases identical to TRBD1. This receptor was identified in a man younger than 45 who received the YFV17D yellow fever vaccine. Sequencing used CD8+ T cells sorted from PBMCs, obtained 45 days after the yellow fever booster vaccination. CDR3 DNA: TGTGCCAGCAGCCAATCGGACAGGGGGCCCGACGAGCAGTACTTC. Its protein is CASSQSDRGPDEQYF.